Below are 18 T cell receptor beta chains sequenced from a single sample in a study of breast tumors, draining lymph nodes, adjacent tissues. Breast cancer patients provided tissue from their axillary draining lymph nodes. Using its own MiXCR run on the multiplex PCR reads, TCRdb lists one record per CDR3 protein. The sample holds about 230,000 distinct CDR3 sequences, roughly 30% seen once. Sample: axillary lymph node tissue. Receptors were obtained from a female donor with breast cancer. Some clones in this sample may be carry-over from other donors' samples.

Many counts were recorded for this clonotype. V is TRBV20-1 and J is TRBJ1-5; D gene uncertain. CDR1 is DFQATT, CDR2 SNEGSKA, per germline (reference sequence). V lost 4 bases to trimming and J lost 6 bases, with 10 bases between them. The CDR3 consists of 12 residues. The CDR3 DNA reads as TGCAGTGCTACGGGGTTCGGTCAGCCCCAGCATTTT. It encodes CSATGFGQPQHF.

The chain joins TRBV19 to TRBJ1-1; unclear D gene. V lost 2 bases and J 0 bases, leaving 4 bases between the germline ends. The CDR3 contains 13 residues. Looked up from germline, CDR1 is LNHDA and CDR2 is SQIVND (reference sequence). CDR3 nucleotides: TGTGCCAGTAGTATACGGTTGAACACTGAAGCTTTCTTT. Amino acid sequence: CASSIRLNTEAFF.

In its sample, this clonotype was seen many times. The gene calls are TRBV29-1 and TRBJ1-1; D call uncertain. Germline loops: CDR1 SQVTM, CDR2 ANQGSEA. V lost 7 bases and J lost 1, with 13 bases in between. The length of the CDR3 is 13 residues. CDR3 residues: CSAGRSGNTEAFF. CDR3 DNA sequence: TGCAGCGCCGGCCGGTCGGGGAACACTGAAGCTTTCTTT.

In its sample, this clonotype was seen a few times. This chain connects TRBV12-5 to TRBJ2-4, with TRBD1 identical over 7 bases. Per germline, CDR1 LGHNT and CDR2 FRNRAP. The CDR3 runs to 17 residues. J gave up 0 bases and V 2 bases, and 7 bases lay outside the gene matches. CDR3 in amino acids: CASGLQGVVLAKNIQYF. CDR3 sequence (DNA): TGTGCTAGTGGTTTGCAGGGGGTGGTATTAGCCAAAAACATTCAGTACTTC.

Of note for this clonotype: This sequence may be a read error, since a much larger clone differs from it by one base. V usage is TRBV6-6 and J usage is TRBJ2-7; 7 positions match TRBD2. The CDR3 totals 14 residues. Germline lookup yields CDR1 MNHNY and CDR2 SVGAGI (reference sequence). The CDR3 spells CASIPQRETYGQYF. CDR3 in DNA: TGTGCCAGCATCCCCCAGCGGGAAACCTACGGGCAGTACTTC.

This clonotype was seen a few times. Just one base apart from a much larger clone, this may be a read error. No conserved phenylalanine or tryptophan ends this CDR3, so it is likely a read error. The CDR3 region has the DNA TGTGCCAGCAGCGTAGTATCGGGAGAGACCCAGTACTCC. Translation gives CASSVVSGETQYS. This chain links TRBV9 with TRBJ2-5; D gene ambiguous. Deletions cut 0 bases from V and 4 bases from J, with 7 bases between. This CDR3 region has 13 residues. Per the germline V gene, CDR1 is SGDLS and CDR2 is YYNGEE.

This clonotype was picked up many times. The genes are TRBV24-1 and TRBJ2-1, with D hard to call. CDR1 is KGHDR and CDR2 is SFDVKD in the germline V gene. CDR3 length: 13 residues. Between the trimmed V and J ends, which lost 4 bases and 8 bases, there was a span of 11 bases. The CDR3 spells CATSDPNSHEQFF. The CDR3 coding sequence is TGTGCCACCAGTGACCCAAACTCCCATGAGCAGTTCTTC.

This clonotype was seen many times. The rearrangement uses TRBV14 and TRBJ2-1, with 7 bases fitting TRBD1. CDR1 SGHDN and CDR2 FVKESK come from the germline V gene. Losses at the gene ends were 0 bases for V and 7 bases for J; bases not matched to a gene: 9. The CDR3 runs 16 residues. Here the CDR3 reads CASSQDKGARGNEQFF. DNA of the CDR3: TGTGCCAGCAGCCAAGATAAGGGGGCGCGTGGGAATGAGCAGTTCTTC.

The V call is TRBV14, the J call TRBJ2-5, with D possibly called TRBD1 or TRBD2 (6 bases each). CDR3 length: 15 amino acids. Germline V CDR1 and CDR2: SGHDN, FVKESK. The V and J ends lost 3 bases and 5 bases respectively, with 16 bases between them. The CDR3 DNA follows: TGTGCCAGCAGCCACCGACTAGGAGGGGGTGAGACCCAGTACTTC. Translated, it gives CASSHRLGGGETQYF.

A word on this clonotype: Germline is not matched at one junction end, which may reflect a read error. CDR3 in amino acids: CAGSLQQTGNSPHHF. The DNA of the CDR3 is TGTGCCGGCAGTTTACAGCAGACGGGGAATTCACCCCACCACTTT. The rearrangement joins TRBV12-3 or TRBV12-4 to TRBJ1-6; no clear D gene. The CDR3 is 15 amino acids.

This clonotype was recorded at least ten times. J is TRBJ2-3 and V is TRBV30; no reliable D call. CDR1 is GTSNPN, CDR2 SVGIG, per germline (reference sequence). V dropped 3 bases and J dropped 1 base, with 8 bases sitting between them. The CDR3 is 13 amino acids. The CDR3 DNA sequence: TGTGCCTGGAGGGACCGGGGCACAGATACGCAGTATTTT. Its protein product is CAWRDRGTDTQYF.

This clonotype appeared many times. The rearrangement uses TRBV7-8 and TRBJ2-7, with no clear D. Germline-derived CDR1 and CDR2 are SGHVS and FQNEAQ. The V end was cut by 2 bases, the J end by 5 bases, with 4 bases between. The CDR3 length is 11 residues. The CDR3 DNA reads as TGTGCCAGCAGCTTATTGGACGAGCAGTACTTC. This gives the protein CASSLLDEQYF.

This rearrangement joins TRBV11-2 to TRBJ2-3; 10 bases map to TRBD2. Germline CDR1 is SGHAT and CDR2 is FQNNGV. The junction had 14 bases not matched to a gene; V was cut back by 8 bases and J by 6 bases. CDR3 length equals 16 residues. This chain's CDR3 is CASGPGLAAGGDTQYF. CDR3 DNA sequence: TGTGCCAGCGGCCCCGGACTAGCGGCAGGCGGGGATACGCAGTATTTT.

This clonotype showed up many times. V is TRBV2 and J is TRBJ1-6, with 7 bases lining up with TRBD1. The V and J ends lost 5 bases and 6 bases, in that order; junction bases with no gene match: 10. CDR3 length: 16 residues. CDR1 is SNHLY, CDR2 FYNNEI, per germline. CDR3 protein: CASSSLTGSINSPLHF. As DNA, the CDR3 is TGTGCCAGCAGTTCTTTGACAGGGTCGATTAATTCACCCCTCCACTTT.

Turning to this clonotype: One end of the junction is discordant with germline, which a read error may explain. The chain is built from TRBV5-4 and TRBJ2-7; tentatively, D is TRBD2 (6 bases). The CDR3 is 12 amino acids. Per the germline V gene, CDR1 is SGHNT and CDR2 is YYREEE (reference sequence). The CDR3 spells CASSDFGTPPDF. CDR3 sequence (DNA): TGTGCCAGCAGCGACTTCGGGACTCCCCCGGACTTC.

This clonotype was seen repeatedly, ten times or more. The J gene is TRBJ1-6, the V gene TRBV7-3, with D unresolved. CDR1 is SGHTA and CDR2 is FQGTGA in the germline V gene. V lost 2 bases, J lost 0 bases, and 20 bases lay in between. The CDR3 is made up of 20 amino acids. The CDR3 protein is CASSLCNRGSMSSYNSPLHF. The CDR3 DNA reads as TGTGCCAGCAGCTTATGCAACCGGGGTTCCATGAGCTCCTATAATTCACCCCTCCACTTT.

The sample holds many counts of this clonotype. V gene TRBV6-5 combines with J gene TRBJ2-3, with D tentatively TRBD1 (5 bases). The CDR3 contains 13 residues. V lost 6 bases to trimming and J lost 6 bases, with 13 bases between them. Per the germline V gene, CDR1 is MNHEY and CDR2 is SVGAGI. CDR3 sequence: CASRRGRWDTQYF. DNA for the CDR3: TGTGCCAGCAGAAGGGGCAGGTGGGATACGCAGTATTTT.

This clonotype was found many times. This chain links TRBV6-5 with TRBJ2-6, with 11 bases aligning to TRBD1. CDR3 length equals 17 residues. J gave up 1 base and V 6 bases, and 5 bases lay outside the gene matches. Germline V gene sequence: CDR1 MNHEY, CDR2 SVGAGI. CDR3 coding DNA: TGTGCCAGCAGCACCCGGGACAGGGGGTCTGGGGCCAACGTCCTGACTTTC. Translated: CASSTRDRGSGANVLTF.